This TCR beta chain appears in the sequencing data of a study of cytomegalovirus exposure and HLA in healthy donors. Of note for this clone: Its specificity is unknown.

Germline values: CDR1 LGHNA, CDR2 YSLEER. The germline V and J ends were trimmed by 0 bases and 6 bases, with 15 bases remaining between them. This CDR3 comprises 16 residues. Regarding the study as a whole: Clonal expansion was found to be greater in HLA-associated TCR beta chains than in equally common others in a later analysis.

PCR used 60 Vbeta primers and 13 Jbeta primers. Produced via immunoSEQ multiplex PCR; TCRdb's table is partial and in-frame only. The sample contains under 200,000 clones, 75% to 90% of which appear only once. The clonotype originates from a human donor in good health. The specimen sequenced was PBMCs. The chain recombines TRBV4-3 with TRBJ1-5; D is perhaps TRBD1 (5 bases). The chain's CDR3 is CASSQDGEAGGQPQHF. For the CDR3, the DNA is TGCGCCAGCAGCCAAGACGGAGAGGCGGGGGGTCAGCCCCAGCATTTT.